The entry below describes one T cell receptor (beta chain). Its antigen is currently unknown. Described treatment: 15 to 20 received Ad26.COV2.S at low or high dose, single or two shots; about 5 received placebo; per-sample allocation not given. Samples were taken on day 63 after the first vaccine or placebo injection. In Boston, the donor was an adult between 18-55 years of age. The germline CDR1 and CDR2 sequences are SGHDT and YYEEEE. V was cut by 4 bases and J by 4 bases, with 15 bases left in between. The CDR3 is made up of 15 amino acids. The sample belongs to a study of Ad26.COV2.S vaccination and SARS-CoV-2 variants. Study in general: Donor got 5x10^10 or 1x10^11 viral particles of Ad26.COV2.S. Study-level findings and limits: Placebo recipients showed lower spike-specific TCR breadth than vaccinees. Similar non-spike TCR breadth was seen in vaccine and placebo recipients.

TCRdb's copy holds only in-frame clones and misses some; the assay was immunoSEQ multiplex PCR. The top ten clones hold around 5.3% of a sample with around 340,000 clones, about 89% of them seen once. The chain has TRBV5-6 and TRBJ2-1; D ambiguous. The sample consisted of peripheral blood, taken in a trial of Ad26.COV2.S vaccine versus placebo. The receptor was isolated from a person between 18 and 60 years old who received the Ad26.COV2.S COVID-19 vaccine or a placebo. The CDR3: CASSLTSGRYNEQFF. CDR3 nucleotide sequence: TGTGCCAGCAGCCTGACCTCCGGACGGTACAATGAGCAGTTCTTC.